This T cell receptor (beta chain) came from a study of a mutant IDH1 vaccine in newly diagnosed glioma. The time point denotes: week 35, safety follow-up. In every dose of vaccine, 300 ug of mutant IDH1 20-mer peptide was given alongside topical imiquimod. Concerning this clone: Its antigen remains unknown.

Using immunoSEQ multiplex PCR, the repertoire was profiled, and TCRdb retains in-frame clones only, with some absent. Here the sample spans about 48,000 clones, 65% to 80% being singletons. The CDR3 length is 15 residues. Trimming pared 0 bases from V and 4 bases from J, leaving 12 bases between. Germline V gene lookup returns CDR1 MGHRA and CDR2 YSYEKL. Sequenced material: PBMCs, taken from a glioma patient whose treatment included an IDH1 peptide vaccine. This TCR derives from a man aged 35-49 years with glioma. The chain couples TRBV4-1 to TRBJ1-2; weak D call: TRBD1 (5 bases). The chain's CDR3 is CASSQDTGRAYGYTF. CDR3 nucleotides: TGCGCCAGCAGCCAAGATACAGGAAGGGCCTATGGCTACACCTTC.